This T cell receptor beta chain was captured in a study of blood T cell repertoires in COVID-19 (dated by TCRdb to 2020 to 2021). Broadly, across the study: The collaborator samples originated in the United States, Italy and Spain and spanned the acute and convalescent phases of COVID-19. The prospective study material was composed of cDNA or gDNA derived from T cells, B-cell-depleted T cells, or PBMCs. Subjects who had been exposed to COVID-19, were actively infected with it, or had recovered from it provided the deeply sampled blood TCRbeta repertoires that made up the dataset. The repertoires were released in a freely available public database intended as a resource for research on the immune response to SARS-CoV-2. The samples were drawn from two sources: the first 160 participants of the ongoing ImmuneRACE study, and approximately 1,300 subjects contributed by 6 global collaborators. Nearly every sample came with metadata listing a de-identified subject ID, COVID-19 status, age in years and sex. HLA class I and class II types, where available, came from metadata supplied by the sample provider rather than from assay-based typing. Results the study describes overall, beyond this receptor: How much clinical and demographic metadata was included differed by source and by participant, and the metadata was provided uncurated.

Collaborating institutions collected whole blood in K2EDTA tubes following their own protocols. For TCRbeta analysis, collaborators shipped samples in one of three forms: frozen whole blood, isolated PBMCs, or DNA extracted from either of those sample types. TCRbeta CDR3 regions were amplified from genomic DNA by means of the immunoSEQ Assay, a bias-controlled multiplex PCR. The original pipeline was this. Within the assay, amplification of reference gene primers was used to estimate how many nucleated cells each sample contained. To quantify the absolute abundance of each unique TCRbeta CDR3 rearrangement, sequence reads were collapsed and filtered. Productive Simpson clonality was computed per sample as the square root of Simpson's diversity index over productive rearrangements. TCRdb mirrors the immuneACCESS table, restricted to in-frame sequences. Some clones are absent from its copies; in checked studies, under half trace to an unresolved V gene, and the reason for the others is unknown. From that table come the V and J calls and clone size; the DNA was used to work out D and trimming. The sample table holds roughly 71,000 clones, of which 70% to 90% were seen once. The top ten clones comprise 18% of the sample.

Details on this clone: Its antigen is currently not known. The input lacks base qualities; no much larger clone sits a single base away.

The CDR3 measures 15 amino acids from cysteine to phenylalanine. Just the 45-base CDR3 DNA is kept, in frame starting at base 1. V gives up 4 bases and J gives up 4 bases, and the segment between their germline ends measures 18 bases. According to the germline V gene, CDR1 reads SGDLS and CDR2 reads YYNGEE. The source of this sequence is a woman of 80 years or more with acute or convalescent COVID-19. Source material: peripheral blood. The rearranged segments are TRBV9 and TRBJ2-7, with a weak D call of TRBD2 (6 bases match). The sequenced DNA: TGTGCCAGCAGCCGCCTTGGGACTTCTTGGTACGAGCAGTACTTC. Protein translation: CASSRLGTSWYEQYF.